This T cell receptor beta chain was recorded in a study of blood T cell repertoires in COVID-19. The overall study: In each case, the material was cDNA or gDNA derived from T cells, B-cell-depleted T cells, or PBMCs.

Recruits, aged roughly 18 to 95 years, lived in 25 or so US areas. Cohort placement rested on clinical history that participants reported themselves. Deletions cut 2 bases from V and 0 bases from J, with 7 bases between. CDR3 length equals 14 residues. Per germline, CDR1 SGHDN and CDR2 FVKESK. Authors' methods: Estimates of nucleated cell counts were drawn from the amplification of reference gene primers. Sequenced by immunoSEQ multiplex PCR; TCRdb stores in-frame clones only, minus some. V, J and clone size are those of that table, while D and trimming were read from the DNA. The profile shows 220,000 or so clones, 90% of them singletons.

The sequenced sample consisted of PBMCs or T cells enriched from blood (not recorded which). This clonotype was sampled from a man under 40 who had been exposed to COVID-19. The chain links TRBV14 to TRBJ1-1; D uncertain. This CDR3 reads CASSQWSLNTEAFF. DNA for the CDR3: TGTGCCAGCAGCCAATGGAGTCTGAACACTGAAGCTTTCTTT.